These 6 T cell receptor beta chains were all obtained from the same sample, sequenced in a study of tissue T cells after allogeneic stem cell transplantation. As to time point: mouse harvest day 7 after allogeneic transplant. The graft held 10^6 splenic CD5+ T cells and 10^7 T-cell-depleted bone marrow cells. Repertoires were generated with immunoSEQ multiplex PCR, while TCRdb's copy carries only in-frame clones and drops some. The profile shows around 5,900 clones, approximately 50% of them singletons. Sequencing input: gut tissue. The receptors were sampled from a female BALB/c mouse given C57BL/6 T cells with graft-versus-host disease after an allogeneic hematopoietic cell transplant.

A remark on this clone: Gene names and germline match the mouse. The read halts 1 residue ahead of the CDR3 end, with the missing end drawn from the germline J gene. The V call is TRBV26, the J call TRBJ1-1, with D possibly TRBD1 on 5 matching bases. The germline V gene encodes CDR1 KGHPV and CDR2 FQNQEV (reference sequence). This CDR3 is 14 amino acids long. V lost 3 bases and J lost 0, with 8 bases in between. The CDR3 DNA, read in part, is TGTGCCAGCAGTCTCAGACAGACAAACACAGAAGTCTTC. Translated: CASSLRQTNTEVF. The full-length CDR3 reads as CASSLRQTNTEVFF.

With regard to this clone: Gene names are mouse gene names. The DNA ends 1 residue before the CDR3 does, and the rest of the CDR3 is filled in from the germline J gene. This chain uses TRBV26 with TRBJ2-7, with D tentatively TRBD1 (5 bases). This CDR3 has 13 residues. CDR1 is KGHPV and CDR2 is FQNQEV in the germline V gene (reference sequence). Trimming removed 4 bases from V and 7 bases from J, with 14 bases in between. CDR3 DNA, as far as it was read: TGTGCCAGCAGTCGGTCAGGGAGAAGGGAACAGTAC. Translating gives CASSRSGRREQY. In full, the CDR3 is CASSRSGRREQYF.

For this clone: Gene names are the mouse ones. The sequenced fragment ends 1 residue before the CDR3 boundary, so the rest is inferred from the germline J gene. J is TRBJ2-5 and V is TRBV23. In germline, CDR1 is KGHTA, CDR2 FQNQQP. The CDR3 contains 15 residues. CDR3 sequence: CSSSQSAGARDTQYF. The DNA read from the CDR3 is TGCTCCAGCAGTCAATCGGCGGGGGCGCGGGACACCCAGTAC.

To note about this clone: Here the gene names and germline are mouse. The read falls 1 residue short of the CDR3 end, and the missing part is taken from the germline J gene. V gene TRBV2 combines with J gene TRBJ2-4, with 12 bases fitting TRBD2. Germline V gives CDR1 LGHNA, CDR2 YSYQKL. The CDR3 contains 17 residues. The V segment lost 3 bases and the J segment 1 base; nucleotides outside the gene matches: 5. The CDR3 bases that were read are TGTGCCAGCAGCCAGCGACTGGGGGGGCCGGGTCAAAACACCTTGTAC. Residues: CASSQRLGGPGQNTLY. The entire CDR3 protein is CASSQRLGGPGQNTLYF.

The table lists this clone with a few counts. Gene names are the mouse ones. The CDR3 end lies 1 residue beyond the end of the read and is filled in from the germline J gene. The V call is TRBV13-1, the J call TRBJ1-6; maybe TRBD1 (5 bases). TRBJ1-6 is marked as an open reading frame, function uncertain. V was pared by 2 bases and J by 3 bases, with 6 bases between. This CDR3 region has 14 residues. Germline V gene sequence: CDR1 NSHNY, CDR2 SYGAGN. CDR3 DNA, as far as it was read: TGTGCCAGCAGTGAGCAGGGCTATAATTCGCCCCTCTAC. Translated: CASSEQGYNSPLY. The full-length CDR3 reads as CASSEQGYNSPLYF.

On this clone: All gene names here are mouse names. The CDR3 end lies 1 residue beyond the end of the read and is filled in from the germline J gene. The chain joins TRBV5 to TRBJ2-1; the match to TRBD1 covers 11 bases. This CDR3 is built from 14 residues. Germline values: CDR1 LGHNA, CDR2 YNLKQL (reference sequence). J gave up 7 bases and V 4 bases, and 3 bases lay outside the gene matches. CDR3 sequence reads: CASSPDRGRAEQFF. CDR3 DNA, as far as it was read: TGTGCCAGCAGCCCGGACAGGGGGCGGGCTGAGCAGTTC.